This T cell receptor beta chain emerged from a study of T cells in tuberculosis. Germline CDR1 and CDR2: GTSNPN and SVGIG (reference sequence). The V segment lost 4 bases and the J segment 12 bases; nucleotides outside the gene matches: 8. CDR3 length: 11 amino acids. Latent tuberculosis screening used tuberculin skin test and IGRA at entry. Remarks on this clone: Its target is unknown.

Study-level findings and limits: GMM-specific TCRs were nearer to active tuberculosis alpha repertoires, suggesting expansion.

The assay was immunoSEQ multiplex PCR, and TCRdb's table has in-frame clones only and misses some. The sample gives 37,000 or so clones, almost 95% of which show up once; roughly an eighth is in the top ten. The V call is TRBV30, the J call TRBJ1-1; 7 nucleotides line up with TRBD1. Sequencing used PBMCs. This receptor was obtained from a donor aged 5 to 30 with latent tuberculosis or without tuberculosis infection. Some clones in this sample may be carry-over from other donors' samples. The CDR3 sequence: CAWIRTGPSFF. CDR3 nucleotides: TGTGCCTGGATTCGGACAGGTCCGTCTTTCTTT.